This entry describes one TCR beta chain. This entry belongs to a study of blood T cell repertoires in COVID-19. Some clones are missing from TCRdb's copy, which holds only in-frame ones; the method was immunoSEQ multiplex PCR. The sample carries 310,000 or so clones, over 80% recorded once. The germline V and J ends were trimmed by 5 bases and 7 bases, with 9 bases remaining between them. CDR3 length: 12 residues. Germline V gene data show CDR1 as MDHEN and CDR2 as SYDVKM. The clonotype was recovered from a woman aged 18 to 35 who had recovered from COVID-19. V is TRBV28 and J is TRBJ2-1; no definite D call. Sequencing was done on a sample of PBMCs or T cells enriched from blood (not recorded which). In nucleotides, the CDR3 is TGTGCCAGCAGTATATCGAGTAATGAGCAGTTCTTC. It encodes CASSISSNEQFF.